What follows are 30 T cell receptor beta chains derived from one specimen sequenced in a study of T-cell memory formation after mild COVID-19. TCRdb passed the 5' RACE reads through MiXCR, listing each CDR3 protein once. The sample carries approximately 570,000 distinct CDR3 sequences, approximately 18% recorded once. The material sequenced was PBMCs or a T cell subset sorted from them (not recorded which). These receptors were collected from an adult woman who had mild COVID-19 (a few samples of this study predate the infection). Cell type and time point are not known.

This clonotype was picked up one time. The V gene is TRBV13, the J gene TRBJ2-7; D perhaps matches TRBD1 (8 bases). The length of the CDR3 is 14 residues. The ends were cut back, 7 bases at V and 4 bases at J, with 17 bases in the middle. Per the germline V gene, CDR1 is PRHDT and CDR2 is FYEKMQ (reference sequence). As DNA, the CDR3 is TGTGCCAGCAAGGCAGACAGGGGAGGGTACGAGCAGTACTTC. It yields the protein CASKADRGGYEQYF.

This clonotype has ten or more counts. The V call is TRBV24-1, the J call TRBJ2-7; 7 positions agree with TRBD1. This CDR3 comprises 12 residues. V trimming: 5 bases; J trimming: 4 bases; junction bases outside the gene matches: 1. Germline CDR1 and CDR2: KGHDR and SFDVKD. CDR3: CATSGQGYEQYF. The DNA for the CDR3 is TGTGCCACCAGTGGACAGGGTTACGAGCAGTACTTC.

This clonotype appeared many times. The chain carries TRBV20-1 and TRBJ2-5; 7 positions agree with TRBD2. The CDR3 extends over 11 amino acids. Germline trimming cut 3 bases from V and 5 bases from J; bases unmatched to any gene: 0. The germline V gene encodes CDR1 DFQATT and CDR2 SNEGSKA (reference sequence). CDR3 nucleotide sequence: TGCAGTGCTAGGGGGGGGGAGACCCAGTACTTC. It codes for CSARGGETQYF.

There are a few counts of this clonotype. This rearrangement joins TRBV11-3 to TRBJ2-3; D call uncertain. This CDR3 has 14 residues. The V gene's germline CDR1 is SGHNT and CDR2 YENEEA. V was clipped by 8 bases and J by 0 bases, with 12 bases between them. The CDR3 nucleotides are TGTGCCAGCCCCGAGGCCACAAGCACAGATACGCAGTATTTT. This gives the protein CASPEATSTDTQYF.

The chain combines TRBV7-9 with TRBJ2-7, with D uncertain. The CDR3 loop spans 12 amino acids. Germline loops: CDR1 SEHNR, CDR2 FQNEAQ (reference sequence). Trimming cost V 11 bases and J 5 bases, with 16 bases left between them. The CDR3 spells CAVDEGVHEQYF. CDR3 in DNA: TGTGCCGTTGACGAAGGTGTGCACGAGCAGTACTTC.

This clonotype turned up a few times. The chain joins TRBV5-1 to TRBJ1-1; 8 bases are a match to TRBD1. CDR3 size: 15 residues. CDR1 SGHRS and CDR2 YFSETQ come from the germline V gene. The V segment lost 5 bases and the J segment 4 bases; nucleotides outside the gene matches: 10. CDR3 in amino acids: CASRKQGDIGTEAFF. The CDR3 nucleotides are TGCGCCAGCAGGAAACAGGGGGATATAGGCACTGAAGCTTTCTTT.

The V gene is TRBV29-1, the J gene TRBJ2-7, with 9 bases aligning to TRBD1. Germline values: CDR1 SQVTM, CDR2 ANQGSEA. Unmatched junction bases numbered 6, after V lost 6 bases and J lost 3 bases. The CDR3 consists of 13 residues. The CDR3 sequence is CSVLPGQGYEQYF. The DNA for the CDR3 is TGCAGCGTACTCCCGGGACAGGGCTACGAGCAGTACTTC.

The table lists this clonotype with a few counts. The chain has TRBV18 and TRBJ2-1; 11 positions agree with TRBD2. J gave up 9 bases and V 6 bases, and 10 bases lay outside the gene matches. Germline CDR1 KGHSH, CDR2 LQKENI. The CDR3 contains 15 residues. The CDR3 DNA reads TGTGCCAGCTCCTCACTAGCGGGAGTTACGGTTGAGCAGTTCTTC. This gives the protein CASSSLAGVTVEQFF.

The rearrangement joins TRBV20-1 to TRBJ1-2; D is possibly TRBD1 (5 bases). V was clipped by 1 base and J by 3 bases, with 12 bases between them. Germline V gene data show CDR1 as DFQATT and CDR2 as SNEGSKA (reference sequence). There are 14 residues in the CDR3. The chain's CDR3 is CSARVAGRYYGYTF. The CDR3 region has the DNA TGCAGTGCTAGAGTCGCAGGGAGATACTATGGCTACACCTTC.

The V and J genes are TRBV7-9 and TRBJ2-3; TRBD1 matches 8 bases. The junction had 6 bases not matched to a gene; V was cut back by 3 bases and J by 4 bases. CDR1 SEHNR and CDR2 FQNEAQ come from the germline V gene (reference sequence). The CDR3 loop spans 15 amino acids. The CDR3 is CASSFQGQGSDTQYF. In nucleotides, the CDR3 is TGTGCCAGCAGCTTCCAAGGACAGGGATCAGATACGCAGTATTTT.

The J gene is TRBJ1-3, the V gene TRBV6-2 or TRBV6-3; no clear D gene. The CDR3 is made up of 14 amino acids. CDR1 and CDR2 from the germline V gene are MNHEY and SVGEGT. V lost 6 bases and J lost 1, with 10 bases in between. The CDR3 region is CASSPLDSGNTIYF. As DNA, the CDR3 is TGTGCCAGCAGCCCCTTGGATTCTGGAAACACCATATATTTT.

The table lists this clonotype with a few counts. The chain links TRBV12-3 or TRBV12-4 to TRBJ2-1; D possibly corresponds to TRBD1 (6 bases). The V end was cut by 2 bases, the J end by 6 bases, with 11 bases between. This CDR3 has 14 residues. The CDR3 reads CASSLRTEANEQFF. CDR3 DNA sequence: TGTGCCAGCAGTTTAAGGACAGAGGCCAATGAGCAGTTCTTC.

A few counts support this clonotype. The V gene is TRBV2, the J gene TRBJ1-6; 10 bases map to TRBD1. Germline-derived CDR1 and CDR2 are SNHLY and FYNNEI. The V segment lost 4 bases and the J segment 9 bases; nucleotides outside the gene matches: 6. The CDR3 loop spans 15 amino acids. This CDR3 reads CASSASGTGVSPLHF. In DNA, the CDR3 is TGTGCCAGCAGTGCGTCCGGGACAGGGGTTTCACCCCTCCACTTT.

This clonotype was detected only a few times. V usage is TRBV7-9 and J usage is TRBJ2-7, with D unclear. The CDR3 consists of 12 residues. V lost 3 bases and J lost 4, with 7 bases in between. Germline CDR1 SEHNR, CDR2 FQNEAQ (reference sequence). DNA for the CDR3: TGTGCCAGCAGCTTCTACGGATACGAGCAGTACTTC. Amino acid sequence: CASSFYGYEQYF.

This sequence joins TRBV12-3 or TRBV12-4 and TRBJ2-1; D not certain. The CDR3 is made up of 14 amino acids. Deletions cut 7 bases from V and 1 base from J, with 11 bases between. The CDR3 sequence: CASTLVGSYNEQFF. CDR3 nucleotides: TGTGCCAGCACCTTAGTAGGGTCCTACAATGAGCAGTTCTTC.

V gene TRBV6-6 combines with J gene TRBJ2-1; the D gene is possibly TRBD1 (5 bases). The germline V gene encodes CDR1 MNHNY and CDR2 SVGAGI (reference sequence). The V and J ends lost 1 base and 9 bases respectively, with 10 bases between them. CDR3 length: 13 residues. CDR3 residues: CASSYYQGIEQFF. CDR3 DNA sequence: TGTGCCAGCAGTTACTATCAGGGTATTGAGCAGTTCTTC.

The chain recombines TRBV7-3 with TRBJ1-6; D might be TRBD1 (6 bases). Germline V lookup: CDR1 SGHTA, CDR2 FQGTGA. The CDR3 is 14 residues long. The V gene lost 6 bases and the J gene lost 5 bases, with 11 bases spanning the gap. CDR3 DNA: TGTGCCAGCAGTCGAAGGGGGAATAATTCACCCCTCCACTTT. It codes for CASSRRGNNSPLHF.

The chain carries TRBV5-1 and TRBJ2-2, with TRBD1 as a possible D gene (6 bases). The CDR3 length is 15 residues. Looked up from germline, CDR1 is SGHRS and CDR2 is YFSETQ. V lost 4 bases to trimming and J lost 2 bases, with 12 bases between them. The CDR3 bases are TGCGCCAGCAGCCTGGGACATTATAACACCGGGGAGCTGTTTTTT. Translating it yields CASSLGHYNTGELFF.

The V gene is TRBV24-1, the J gene TRBJ2-2; 10 bases line up with TRBD1. With 7 bases clipped from V and 7 bases from J, the junction kept 14 bases outside the gene matches. Germline CDR1 KGHDR, CDR2 SFDVKD. The CDR3 length is 17 residues. The CDR3 sequence is CATSEAPGQGSNGELFF. DNA of the CDR3: TGTGCCACCAGCGAAGCGCCGGGACAGGGGTCGAACGGGGAGCTGTTTTTT.

The chain uses TRBV7-2 and TRBJ2-1; 15 bases are shared with TRBD2. Germline CDR1 is SGHTA and CDR2 is FQGNSA. The CDR3 is made up of 16 amino acids. The J segment lost 10 bases and the V segment lost 0 bases, leaving 4 bases of the junction unmatched. The CDR3 bases are TGTGCCAGCAGCTTAGCCGGGACTAGCGGGAGGAGCGAGCAGTTCTTC. Translating it yields CASSLAGTSGRSEQFF.

This clonotype was counted only a few times. The chain combines TRBV29-1 with TRBJ2-7; D is ambiguous. The germline V and J ends were trimmed by 1 base and 3 bases, with 7 bases remaining between them. CDR1 is SQVTM, CDR2 ANQGSEA, per germline. The CDR3 is 12 residues long. Written as DNA, the CDR3 is TGCAGCGTTGAAGGTTCCGGCTACGAGCAGTACTTC. This codes for CSVEGSGYEQYF.

There are many counts of this clonotype. The chain has TRBV12-3 or TRBV12-4 and TRBJ2-7; 10 bases map to TRBD1. V lost 6 bases to trimming and J lost 3 bases; unmatched junction nucleotides: 5. This CDR3 region has 14 residues. In nucleotides, the CDR3 is TGTGCCAGCAGCCCACGGACAGGGGGCTACGAGCAGTACTTC. As protein: CASSPRTGGYEQYF.

The rearrangement uses TRBV4-3 and TRBJ2-3; 8 bases fit TRBD2. V gave up 3 bases and J gave up 5 bases; unmatched junction bases: 10. Per the germline V gene, CDR1 is LGHNA and CDR2 is YSLEER. The CDR3 is 16 amino acids. CDR3 nucleotides: TGCGCCAGCAGCCAGAGTGGGGGGCTAGCGGGAGATACGCAGTATTTT. Protein sequence: CASSQSGGLAGDTQYF.

V gene TRBV5-1 combines with J gene TRBJ2-7; 7 positions agree with TRBD1. The ends lost 5 bases at V and 5 bases at J; junction bases unmatched: 7. This CDR3 has 13 residues. Germline V gives CDR1 SGHRS, CDR2 YFSETQ. The CDR3 DNA reads TGCGCCAGCAGACGAGACAGGGTCCACGAGCAGTACTTC. Translated, it gives CASRRDRVHEQYF.

The chain has TRBV19 and TRBJ1-2; D is unresolved. Germline V gene sequence: CDR1 LNHDA, CDR2 SQIVND (reference sequence). The CDR3 has 14 residues. Trimming left V 3 bases short and J 0 bases short, with 8 bases between. The CDR3 region is CASSIQATNYGYTF. The CDR3 nucleotides are TGTGCCAGTAGTATCCAGGCAACTAACTATGGCTACACCTTC.

The chain is built from TRBV6-9 and TRBJ2-5; maybe TRBD2 (5 bases). CDR3 length: 16 amino acids. In germline, CDR1 is MNHGY, CDR2 SVAAGI. V was shortened by 10 bases and J by 2 bases, with 23 bases between the two germline ends. In nucleotides, the CDR3 is TGTGCCAACCTAGACGGGGAAGCGATCGTGCAAGAGACCCAGTACTTC. This gives the protein CANLDGEAIVQETQYF.

The rearrangement uses TRBV12-3 or TRBV12-4 and TRBJ2-2; D is uncertain. V was trimmed by 2 bases and J by 7 bases, leaving 5 bases between them. This CDR3 has 12 amino acids. The CDR3 DNA sequence: TGTGCCAGCAGTTTATCTGACGGGGAGCTGTTTTTT. Amino acid sequence: CASSLSDGELFF.

This clonotype was found a few times. The chain links TRBV7-8 to TRBJ2-3, with a tentative D call TRBD1 (6 bases). Per the germline V gene, CDR1 is SGHVS and CDR2 is FQNEAQ. The CDR3 length is 15 residues. V gave up 5 bases and J gave up 3 bases, with 15 bases separating them. The CDR3 loop reads CASSNSVRGTDTQYF. Written as DNA, the CDR3 is TGTGCCAGCAGCAACTCTGTCAGGGGTACAGATACGCAGTATTTT.

The chain combines TRBV7-2 with TRBJ1-2, with a possible D match to TRBD1 (6 bases). Trimming took off 5 bases at V and 4 bases at J, with 17 bases between the two ends. The germline CDR1 and CDR2 sequences are SGHTA and FQGNSA. This CDR3 comprises 15 residues. In DNA form, the CDR3 reads TGTGCCAGCAGCCTACAGGGCCATTCGGGCTATGGCTACACCTTC. Protein: CASSLQGHSGYGYTF.

The table lists this clonotype with many counts. This rearrangement joins TRBV7-9 to TRBJ1-5, with D tentatively TRBD1 (5 bases). The length of the CDR3 is 18 residues. With 0 bases removed from V and 3 bases from J, the gap between germline ends came to 18 bases. In germline, CDR1 is SEHNR, CDR2 FQNEAQ (reference sequence). CDR3 residues: CASSLAPPSGALNQPQHF. The DNA of the CDR3 is TGTGCCAGCAGCTTAGCTCCCCCCTCCGGGGCTCTCAATCAGCCCCAGCATTTT.